This T cell receptor (beta chain) was sequenced in a study of blood T cell repertoires in COVID-19. Under the authors' procedure: Scientists estimated how many nucleated cells there were by amplifying reference gene primers. Repertoires were generated with immunoSEQ multiplex PCR, while TCRdb's copy carries only in-frame clones and drops some. Clone size and the V and J calls come from that table; the DNA yielded D and trimming. The table includes about 360,000 clones, about 86% detected once. CDR1 is SEHNR, CDR2 FQNEAQ, per germline (reference sequence). CDR3 length equals 14 residues. Trimming left V 7 bases short and J 4 bases short, with 16 bases between.

The clonotype originates from a woman aged 60-75 years with COVID-19, enrolled during active disease. J is TRBJ1-1 and V is TRBV7-9; D gene unclear. The sample taken for sequencing was peripheral blood. CDR3 bases: TGTGCCAGCACAAAGGCTCCGGGGTCCACTGAAGCTTTCTTT. Translation: CASTKAPGSTEAFF.